The subject of this entry is one TCR beta chain. Sequenced by immunoSEQ multiplex PCR; TCRdb stores in-frame clones only, minus some. The sample lists about 480,000 clones, 70% to 80% occurring once. The CDR3 has 14 amino acids. Germline V lookup: CDR1 MNHEY, CDR2 SVGAGI. The V segment lost 6 bases and the J segment 2 bases; nucleotides outside the gene matches: 4. The sample originates from a study of shared clonotypes between healthy human individuals. This TCR derives from a middle-aged woman in good health. Some clones in this sample may be carry-over from other donors' samples. J is TRBJ2-7 and V is TRBV6-5; 10 positions match TRBD1. Input material: PBMCs. The CDR3: CASRSDRGPYEQYF. CDR3 nucleotide sequence: TGTGCCAGCAGATCCGACAGGGGGCCCTACGAGCAGTACTTC.